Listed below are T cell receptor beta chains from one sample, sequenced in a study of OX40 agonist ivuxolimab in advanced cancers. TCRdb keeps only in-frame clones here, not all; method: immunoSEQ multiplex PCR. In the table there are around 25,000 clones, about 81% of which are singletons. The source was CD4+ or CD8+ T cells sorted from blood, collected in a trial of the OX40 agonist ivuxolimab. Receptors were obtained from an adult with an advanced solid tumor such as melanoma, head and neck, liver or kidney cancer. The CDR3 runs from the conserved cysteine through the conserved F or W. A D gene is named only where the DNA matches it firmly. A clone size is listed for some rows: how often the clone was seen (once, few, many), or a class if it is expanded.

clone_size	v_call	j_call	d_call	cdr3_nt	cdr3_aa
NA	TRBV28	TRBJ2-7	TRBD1	TGTGCCAGCAAGCGACAGGGCACCTCGTACTATTCCTACGAGCAGTACTTC	CASKRQGTSYYSYEQYF
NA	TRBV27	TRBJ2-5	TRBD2	TGTGCCAGCCTCCCTCTTAGCGGGGGGATCCAAGAGACCCAGTACTTC	CASLPLSGGIQETQYF
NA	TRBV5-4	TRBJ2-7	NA	TGTGCCAGCAGCTTGGCGGGGTCCGAGCAGTACTTC	CASSLAGSEQYF
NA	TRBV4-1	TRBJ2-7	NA	TGCGCCAGCAGCCAATCGATGTACTACGAGCAGTACTTC	CASSQSMYYEQYF
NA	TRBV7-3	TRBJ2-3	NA	TGTGCCAGCAGCTTAACGCGCGGCACCACAGATACGCAGTATTTT	CASSLTRGTTDTQYF
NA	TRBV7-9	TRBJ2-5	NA	TGTGCCAGCAGCGAGACAAGGACAGGGAGGGCACAAGAGACCCAGTACTTC	CASSETRTGRAQETQYF
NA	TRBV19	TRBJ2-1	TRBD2	TGTGCCCGTACTGCTAGCGGGGGGGGGTTCTACAATGAGCAGTTCTTC	CARTASGGGFYNEQFF
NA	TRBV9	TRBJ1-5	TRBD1	TGTGCCAGCAACAGGGGGCCCGATCAGCCCCAGCATTTT	CASNRGPDQPQHF
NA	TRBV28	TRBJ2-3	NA	TGTGCCAGCAGTTTCGCGAACCCTAGCACAGATACGCAGTATTTT	CASSFANPSTDTQYF
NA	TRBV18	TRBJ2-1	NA	TGTGCCAGCTCACCACAGGGTAATGAGCAGTTCTTC	CASSPQGNEQFF
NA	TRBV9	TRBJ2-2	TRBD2	TGTGCCAGCAGCGCGGGACTAGCGGGAACTAACACCGGGGAGCTGTTTTTT	CASSAGLAGTNTGELFF
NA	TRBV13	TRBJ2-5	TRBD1	TGTGCCAGCAGCTCGAGGGACAGGGGTTCGGAGACCCAGTACTTC	CASSSRDRGSETQYF
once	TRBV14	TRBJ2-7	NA	TGTGCCAGCAGTCCCTGGGGCAGCTCCTACGAGCAGTACTTC	CASSPWGSSYEQYF
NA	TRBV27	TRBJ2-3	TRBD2	TGTGCCAGCAGTTCCCAACCGGGACTAGCGGGGGTTACGCAGTATTTT	CASSSQPGLAGVTQYF
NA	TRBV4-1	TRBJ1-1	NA	TGCGCCAGCAGCCATCTTTACTCCGAAGCTTTCTTT	CASSHLYSEAFF
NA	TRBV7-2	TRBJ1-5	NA	TGTGCCAACAGCTTAGTGAGGGGCCCTCACCATCAGCCCCAGCATTTT	CANSLVRGPHHQPQHF
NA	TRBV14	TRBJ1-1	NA	TGTGCCAGCAGCCTAGGAGGTACAGGGAAGTGGAGCACTGAAGCTTTCTTT	CASSLGGTGKWSTEAFF
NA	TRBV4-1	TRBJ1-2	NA	TGCGCCAGCAGCCAAGACGACAGGACTACCTATGGCTACACCTTC	CASSQDDRTTYGYTF
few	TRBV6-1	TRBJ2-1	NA	TGTGCCAGCAGTGTCCCCCCCGGCTCCTACAATGAGCAGTTCTTC	CASSVPPGSYNEQFF
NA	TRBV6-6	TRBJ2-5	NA	TGTGCCAGCAGTTACAAGGTTGGAGAGACCCAGTACTTC	CASSYKVGETQYF
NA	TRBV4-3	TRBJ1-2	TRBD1	TGCGCCAGCAGTCCGGCGAGCACAGGGGATGGCTACACCTTC	CASSPASTGDGYTF
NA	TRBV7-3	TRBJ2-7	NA	TGTGCCAGCAGTTCCAGTGGCAGCCCCCTTTACGAGCAGTACTTC	CASSSSGSPLYEQYF
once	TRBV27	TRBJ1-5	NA	TGTGCCAGCAGTCCAGGTAGCAATCAGCCCCAGCATTTT	CASSPGSNQPQHF
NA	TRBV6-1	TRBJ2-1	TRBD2	TGTGCCAGCAGTGGACTAGCGGGGGGGCCTTTGGTCCCTAATGAGCAGTTCTTC	CASSGLAGGPLVPNEQFF
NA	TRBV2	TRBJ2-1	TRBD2	TGTGCCAGCAGTGAATGGCGGGGGGACTACAATGAGCAGTTCTTC	CASSEWRGDYNEQFF
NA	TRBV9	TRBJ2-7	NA	TGTGCCAGCAGCCAGGCACATCCGAGCTCCTACGAGCAGTACTTC	CASSQAHPSSYEQYF
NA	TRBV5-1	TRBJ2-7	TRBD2	TGCGCCAGCAGCCAGCGGGATTTCTACGAGCAGTACTTC	CASSQRDFYEQYF
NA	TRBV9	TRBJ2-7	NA	TGTGCCAGCAGCACCGCGGACGGTGAGATCTACGAGCAGTACTTC	CASSTADGEIYEQYF
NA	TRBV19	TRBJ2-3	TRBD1	TGTGCCAGTAGTATAGTCGCAGGGGGCGCAGATACGCAGTATTTT	CASSIVAGGADTQYF
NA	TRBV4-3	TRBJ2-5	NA	TGCGCCAGCAGCCAAGAGGCAGGCAGCCAAGAGACCCAGTACTTC	CASSQEAGSQETQYF
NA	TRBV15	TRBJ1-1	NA	TGTGCCACCAGCAGAGTTCGCACGGCGCTTGAAGCTTTCTTT	CATSRVRTALEAFF
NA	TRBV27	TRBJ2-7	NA	TGTGCCAGCAGTTTAAATCGAGGGTCCGAGCAGTACTTC	CASSLNRGSEQYF
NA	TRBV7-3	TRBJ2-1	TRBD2	TGTGCCAGCAGCTTAACGGGGTCCCTAGCGGGAGGGTTCTCCTACAATGAGCAGTTCTTC	CASSLTGSLAGGFSYNEQFF
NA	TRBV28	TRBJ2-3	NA	TGTGCCAGCAGTTTAGTTCTCGGGACACTACAACAAGATACGCAGTATTTT	CASSLVLGTLQQDTQYF
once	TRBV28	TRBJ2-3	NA	TGTGCCAGCAGTGTGACAGGCACAGATACGCAGTATTTT	CASSVTGTDTQYF
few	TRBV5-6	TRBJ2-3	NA	TGTGCCAGCAGCTTGGGAGGAGATACGCAGTATTTT	CASSLGGDTQYF
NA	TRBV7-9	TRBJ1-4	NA	TGTGCCAGCAGCTTAGTGGGAGGCGAAAAACTGTTTTTT	CASSLVGGEKLFF
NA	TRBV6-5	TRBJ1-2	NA	TGTGCCAGCAGTGAATCTGGCTACACCTTC	CASSESGYTF